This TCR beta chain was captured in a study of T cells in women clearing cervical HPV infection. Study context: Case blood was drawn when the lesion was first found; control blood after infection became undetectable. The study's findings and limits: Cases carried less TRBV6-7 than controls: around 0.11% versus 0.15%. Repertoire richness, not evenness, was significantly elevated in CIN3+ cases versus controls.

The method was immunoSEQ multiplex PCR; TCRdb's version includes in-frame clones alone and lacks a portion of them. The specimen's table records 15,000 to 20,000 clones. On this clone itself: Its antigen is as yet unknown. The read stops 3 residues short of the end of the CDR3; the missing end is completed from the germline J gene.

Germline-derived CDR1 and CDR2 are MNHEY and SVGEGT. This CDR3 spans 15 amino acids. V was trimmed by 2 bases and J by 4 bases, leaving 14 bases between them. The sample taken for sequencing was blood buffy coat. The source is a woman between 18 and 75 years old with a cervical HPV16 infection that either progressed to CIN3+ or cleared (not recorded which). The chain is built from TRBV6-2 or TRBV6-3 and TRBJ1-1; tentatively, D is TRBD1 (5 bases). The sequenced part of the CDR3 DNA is TGTGCCAGCAGTTACGGGTTGGCCGGGGGCACTGAA. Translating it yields CASSYGLAGGTE. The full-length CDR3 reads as CASSYGLAGGTEAFF.